The clone carrying this T cell receptor beta chain came up once. Its matching antigen is unknown. Trimming cost V 3 bases and J 1 base; bases outside gene matches: 7. CDR3 length: 16 residues. Looked up from germline, CDR1 is SGDLS and CDR2 is YYNGEE. Using immunoSEQ multiplex PCR, the repertoire was profiled, and TCRdb retains in-frame clones only, with some absent. This repertoire shows approximately 58,000 clones, roughly 90% found once; its top ten account for roughly 1.7%. This specimen comes from a study of graft-versus-host responses after intestinal transplantation. Overall study findings and caveats: Recipient bone marrow held GvH clones, some seen earlier in ileum or blood. Allograft graft-versus-host to host-versus-graft clonal ratios ran high in patients with graft-donor T cell macrochimerism.

This specimen consisted of PBMCs, obtained 26 days after transplant. This clonotype originated in a human patient who received an intestinal transplant, so some T cells may come from the graft donor. The V and J genes are TRBV9 and TRBJ2-1, with 7 bases lining up with TRBD1. CDR3 amino acids: CASSAQGTASYNEQFF. CDR3 nucleotide sequence: TGTGCCAGCAGCGCCCAAGGGACAGCTTCCTACAATGAGCAGTTCTTC.